Presented here are 14 T cell receptor beta chains from one specimen sequenced in a study of blood T cell repertoires in COVID-19. Here immunoSEQ multiplex PCR was the method, and the copy in TCRdb shows in-frame clones only, minus some. The table records 90,000 or so clones, about nine tenths of them present only once. The specimen sequenced was peripheral blood. These receptors originate from a human donor in a cohort sampled during active COVID-19.

The CDR3 spells CASSPNGAYEQYF. CDR3 DNA sequence: TGTGCCAGCAGCCCTAACGGGGCCTACGAGCAGTACTTC. The chain uses TRBV3-1 (or the pseudogene TRBV3-2) and TRBJ2-7; tentatively, D is TRBD2 (5 bases). The CDR3 runs 13 residues. In germline, CDR1 is LGHDT, CDR2 YNNKEL (reference sequence). Trimming removed 4 bases from V and 2 bases from J, with 9 bases in between.

This clone has a handful of counts. The genes are TRBV9 and TRBJ1-2; 7 nucleotides agree with TRBD1. V lost 0 bases, J lost 5 bases, and 4 bases stayed unmatched. This CDR3 has 14 amino acids. CDR1 and CDR2 from the germline V gene are SGDLS and YYNGEE. The CDR3 spells CASSVAQTGYGYTF. For the CDR3, the DNA is TGTGCCAGCAGCGTAGCACAGACAGGGTATGGCTACACCTTC.

CDR3 in DNA: TGCGCCAGCAGCCCCCGACTAGTTGAGACCCAGTACTTC. Translated, it gives CASSPRLVETQYF. The chain employs TRBV5-1 and TRBJ2-5; a possible D gene is TRBD2 (6 bases). This CDR3 has 13 residues. Germline lookup yields CDR1 SGHRS and CDR2 YFSETQ. The ends were cut back, 4 bases at V and 5 bases at J, with 12 bases in the middle.

The chain carries TRBV18 and TRBJ2-3; D not certain. V lost 3 bases and J lost 4, with 11 bases in between. Germline CDR1 and CDR2: KGHSH and LQKENI. The CDR3 totals 14 residues. CDR3 sequence reads: CASSPFGEPDTQYF. CDR3 nucleotides: TGTGCCAGCTCACCGTTCGGAGAGCCAGATACGCAGTATTTT.

This rearrangement joins TRBV12-3 or TRBV12-4 to TRBJ2-7; tentative D call: TRBD1 (6 bases). Trimming took off 6 bases at V and 3 bases at J, with 9 bases between the two ends. The CDR3 loop spans 12 amino acids. The CDR3 bases are TGTGCCAGCAGACGGGACATCTACGAGCAGTACTTC. It yields the protein CASRRDIYEQYF.

The V gene is TRBV15, the J gene TRBJ1-5; 7 positions match TRBD1. The CDR3 extends over 16 amino acids. Germline V gene lookup returns CDR1 LNHNV and CDR2 YYDKDF (reference sequence). The ends lost 0 bases at V and 2 bases at J; junction bases unmatched: 4. Here the CDR3 reads CATSRDDTGGNQPQHF. CDR3 in DNA: TGTGCCACCAGCAGAGATGACACAGGGGGCAATCAGCCCCAGCATTTT.

The chain carries TRBV5-1 and TRBJ1-5; D is possibly TRBD1 (6 bases). The CDR3 has 19 amino acids. Germline CDR1 SGHRS, CDR2 YFSETQ. Trimming stripped 4 bases from V and 0 bases from J, with 23 bases between. As DNA, the CDR3 is TGCGCCAGCAGCATAAGACAGGAATCAACCCATTATAGCAATCAGCCCCAGCATTTT. Translation gives CASSIRQESTHYSNQPQHF.

This chain uses TRBV28 with TRBJ1-2; 9 positions match TRBD1. From germline, CDR1 is MDHEN and CDR2 SYDVKM. CDR3 length equals 16 residues. V dropped 4 bases and J dropped 9; count of bases not matched to a gene: 15. CDR3 residues: CASSSTGGANLVSYTF. CDR3 DNA sequence: TGTGCCAGCAGTTCCACAGGGGGCGCTAACCTTGTTAGCTACACCTTC.

J is TRBJ2-7 and V is TRBV9; maybe TRBD1 (7 bases). CDR1 SGDLS and CDR2 YYNGEE come from the germline V gene. V was cut by 0 bases and J by 6 bases, with 16 bases left in between. The CDR3 consists of 15 residues. The CDR3 coding sequence is TGTGCCAGCAGCGTAGGGGACAGTGCGCGGGGCGAGCAGTACTTC. This gives the protein CASSVGDSARGEQYF.

This clone was picked up a small number of times. This sequence joins TRBV14 and TRBJ2-7, with TRBD2 matching over 11 bases. Germline V gene sequence: CDR1 SGHDN, CDR2 FVKESK. The CDR3 totals 19 residues. After removal of 0 bases from V and 0 bases from J, the junction contained 10 bases not matched to a gene. The CDR3 loop reads CASSQDVALAGGRSYEQYF. In DNA form, the CDR3 reads TGTGCCAGCAGCCAAGATGTAGCCCTAGCGGGAGGCCGCTCCTACGAGCAGTACTTC.

The V and J genes are TRBV9 and TRBJ1-1, with D unclear. The CDR3 consists of 13 residues. Deletions cut 4 bases from V and 3 bases from J, with 10 bases between. CDR1 SGDLS and CDR2 YYNGEE come from the germline V gene. This CDR3 reads CASSRKEYTEAFF. CDR3 nucleotide sequence: TGTGCCAGCAGCCGAAAGGAGTACACTGAAGCTTTCTTT.

The chain employs TRBV5-1 and TRBJ2-5; 9 nucleotides line up with TRBD1. In germline, CDR1 is SGHRS, CDR2 YFSETQ. This CDR3 comprises 14 residues. The junction had 3 bases not matched to a gene; V was cut back by 4 bases and J by 2 bases. CDR3: CASSPGQGQETQYF. Here the CDR3 DNA reads TGCGCCAGCAGCCCTGGACAGGGGCAAGAGACCCAGTACTTC.

V and J are TRBV10-3 and TRBJ2-1; 8 bases match TRBD2. The CDR3 has 15 amino acids. Germline values: CDR1 ENHRY, CDR2 SYGVKD. The junction had 6 bases not matched to a gene; V was cut back by 8 bases and J by 0 bases. The CDR3 reads CAIGTAGGSYNEQFF. CDR3 bases: TGTGCCATCGGTACGGCGGGGGGCTCCTACAATGAGCAGTTCTTC.

This chain links TRBV5-6 with TRBJ2-7; a possible D gene is TRBD1 (6 bases). CDR1 and CDR2 (germline): SGHDT, YYEEEE. The CDR3 has 14 residues. Trimming left V 2 bases short and J 5 bases short, with 14 bases between. CDR3 DNA: TGTGCCAGCAGCTTCTCCGGGACAAGCGACGAGCAGTACTTC. It specifies CASSFSGTSDEQYF.